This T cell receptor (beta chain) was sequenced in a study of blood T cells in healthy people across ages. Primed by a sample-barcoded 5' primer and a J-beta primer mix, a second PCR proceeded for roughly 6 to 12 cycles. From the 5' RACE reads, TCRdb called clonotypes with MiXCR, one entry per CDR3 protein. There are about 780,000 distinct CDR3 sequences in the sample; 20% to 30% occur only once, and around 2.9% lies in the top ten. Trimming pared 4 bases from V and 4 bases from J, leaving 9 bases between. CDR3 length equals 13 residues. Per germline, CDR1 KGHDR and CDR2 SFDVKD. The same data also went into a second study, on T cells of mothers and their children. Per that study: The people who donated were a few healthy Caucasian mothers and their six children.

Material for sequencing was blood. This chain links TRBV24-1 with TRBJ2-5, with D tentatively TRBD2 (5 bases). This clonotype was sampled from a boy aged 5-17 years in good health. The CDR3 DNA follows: TGTGCCACCAGTGACCGGGATTTAGAGACCCAGTACTTC. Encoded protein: CATSDRDLETQYF.